What follows are 13 T cell receptor beta chains derived from one specimen sequenced in a study of response to subunit inactivated influenza vaccine. TCRdb redid the calling of the RT-PCR reads with MiXCR, one entry per CDR3 protein. The data hold roughly 180,000 distinct CDR3 sequences, with roughly 8.7% observed a single time. The sequenced sample was non-naive T cells sorted from PBMCs, obtained on the day of vaccination. The receptors derive from a man aged 45-60 years who received an inactivated influenza vaccine.

This chain connects TRBV6-2 or TRBV6-3 to TRBJ2-1, with 12 bases lining up with TRBD2. Trimming took 1 base from V and 0 from J; bases not matched to a gene: 7. The CDR3 loop spans 19 amino acids. Germline CDR1 and CDR2: MNHEY and SVGEGT. This CDR3 is CASSYWLAGGGSSYNEQFF. CDR3 nucleotide sequence: TGTGCCAGCAGTTACTGGCTAGCGGGGGGGGGAAGCTCCTACAATGAGCAGTTCTTC.

This clonotype was observed a few times. This rearrangement joins TRBV10-3 to TRBJ2-3; 8 positions match TRBD2. Germline CDR1 reads ENHRY; CDR2 reads SYGVKD. V trimming: 7 bases; J trimming: 0 bases; junction bases outside the gene matches: 9. The CDR3 contains 16 residues. The CDR3 nucleotides read TGTGCCATCAACTCGCGGGGGGATCAAAGCACAGATACGCAGTATTTT. Amino acid sequence: CAINSRGDQSTDTQYF.

This rearrangement joins TRBV12-3 or TRBV12-4 to TRBJ2-2, with 9 bases matching TRBD1. CDR3 length: 16 amino acids. With 4 bases clipped from V and 6 bases from J, the junction kept 9 bases outside the gene matches. The CDR3 loop is CASSSLQGARAGELFF. CDR3 DNA: TGTGCCAGCAGTTCACTACAGGGGGCGCGTGCCGGGGAGCTGTTTTTT.

This clonotype appeared many times. The chain uses TRBV19 and TRBJ2-3; TRBD2 agrees at 9 bases. Trimming cost V 4 bases and J 3 bases; bases outside gene matches: 5. The CDR3 contains 15 residues. Germline-derived CDR1 and CDR2 are LNHDA and SQIVND (reference sequence). CDR3 sequence (DNA): TGTGCCAGTAGTACCCTGACTAGCGGAACAGATACGCAGTATTTT. It translates to CASSTLTSGTDTQYF.

This clonotype has at least ten counts. The genes are TRBV20-1 and TRBJ2-1; D not resolved. Germline CDR1 DFQATT, CDR2 SNEGSKA (reference sequence). V was pared by 0 bases and J by 7 bases, with 4 bases between. There are 11 residues in the CDR3. The CDR3 region is CSARDINEQFF. The CDR3 nucleotides read TGCAGTGCTAGAGATATAAATGAGCAGTTCTTC.

This clonotype was seen at least ten times. The rearrangement uses TRBV7-9 and TRBJ1-6, with D uncertain. Germline V gene sequence: CDR1 SEHNR, CDR2 FQNEAQ (reference sequence). The V gene lost 3 bases and the J gene lost 9 bases, with 12 bases spanning the gap. This CDR3 has 14 amino acids. The CDR3 DNA follows: TGTGCCAGCAGCTTGAAGACTGAGCGTTCACCCCTCCACTTT. This codes for CASSLKTERSPLHF. Supplemented by reference TRBV7-9 and TRBJ1-6, the full variable domain reads DTGVSQNPRHKITKRGQNVTFRCDPISEHNRLYWYRQTLGQGPEFLTYFQNEAQLEKSRLLSDRFSAERPKGSFSTLEIQRTEQGDSAMYLCASSLKTERSPLHFGNGTRLTVT.

At least ten counts were recorded for this clonotype. The chain joins TRBV29-1 to TRBJ2-3; D not certain. Germline V gene data show CDR1 as SQVTM and CDR2 as ANQGSEA. CDR3 length: 10 amino acids. Trimming took 7 bases from V and 7 from J, leaving 9 bases between them. The CDR3 is CSAFLNTQYF. DNA for the CDR3: TGCAGCGCCTTCTTGAATACGCAGTATTTT.

This chain uses TRBV18 with TRBJ2-2; the D gene is possibly TRBD2 (5 bases). The V gene's germline CDR1 is KGHSH and CDR2 LQKENI. The CDR3 is 15 amino acids. V lost 2 bases and J lost 0, with 7 bases in between. CDR3 sequence (DNA): TGTGCCAGCTCACCATCGGGATCGAACACCGGGGAGCTGTTTTTT. This gives the protein CASSPSGSNTGELFF.

Here the CDR3 DNA reads TGCAGTGCTAGGGAGGTGGCAGAGACCCAGTACTTC. Its translation: CSAREVAETQYF. This chain joins TRBV20-1 and TRBJ2-5; maybe TRBD2 (5 bases). Trimming removed 3 bases at V and 4 bases at J, with 9 bases between. The CDR3 spans 12 residues. Germline loops: CDR1 DFQATT, CDR2 SNEGSKA (reference sequence).

This clonotype was picked up a small number of times. This rearrangement joins TRBV5-6 to TRBJ2-4, with TRBD1 identical over 7 bases. With V trimmed by 4 bases and J by 0 bases, 7 bases remained unmatched. The CDR3 spans 16 residues. Per the germline V gene, CDR1 is SGHDT and CDR2 is YYEEEE. The CDR3 sequence: CASSTGTDLAKNIQYF. DNA for the CDR3: TGTGCCAGCAGCACCGGGACAGATCTAGCCAAAAACATTCAGTACTTC.

This clonotype was counted at least ten times. This chain links TRBV12-3 or TRBV12-4 with TRBJ1-4; tentative D call: TRBD1 (5 bases). The length of the CDR3 is 15 residues. Deletions cut 5 bases from V and 0 bases from J, with 10 bases between. The CDR3 DNA is TGTGCCAGCAGTGTCGGAGGGGCAACTAATGAAAAACTGTTTTTT. This sequence encodes CASSVGGATNEKLFF.

The chain links TRBV6-1 to TRBJ1-1; D uncertain. The V end lost 10 bases, the J end lost 6 bases, and 12 bases lay between the germline ends. Germline-derived CDR1 and CDR2 are MNHNS and SASEGT. The CDR3 is 11 residues long. The CDR3 reads CAIWRASEAFF. The CDR3 nucleotides read TGTGCCATATGGAGAGCATCTGAAGCTTTCTTT.

The chain uses TRBV6-2 or TRBV6-3 and TRBJ2-5; D is unclear. Germline CDR1 reads MNHEY; CDR2 reads SVGEGT. V was cut by 2 bases and J by 5 bases, with 9 bases left in between. This CDR3 region has 13 residues. The CDR3 reads CASSYRLDETQYF. The CDR3 nucleotides read TGTGCCAGCAGTTACCGGCTAGATGAGACCCAGTACTTC.